This T cell receptor beta chain was obtained from a study of CD8+ T cells in alopecia areata. Study background: Percent of scalp involved defined treated patients' severity scores. Whole-study results and caveats: Especially in alopecia totalis/universalis, lesional scalp showed greater clonality than normal scalp did.

Treatment denoted: oral pan-JAK inhibitor, 5-10 mg twice daily. cDNA prepared by RNA extraction and subsequent reverse transcription served as the template for sequencing. Clones were read by immunoSEQ multiplex PCR, and TCRdb kept only the in-frame ones, dropping some. The sample has 150,000 to 200,000 clones; less than 65% are singletons. Concerning this clone: The target antigen is unknown.

This TCR was sampled from a human donor with alopecia areata. The sequenced sample was CD4+ T cells sorted from blood, obtained at week 24, from a patient treated with tofacitinib.

The CDR3 sequence: CSVRGRSSYEQYF. CDR3 DNA: TGCAGCGTTCGGGGCAGGAGCTCCTACGAGCAGTACTTC. This chain uses TRBV29-1 with TRBJ2-7; D is perhaps TRBD1 or TRBD2 (5 bases each). Looked up from germline, CDR1 is SQVTM and CDR2 is ANQGSEA. V shed 5 bases and J shed 0 bases, with 11 bases lying between them. CDR3 length: 13 residues.